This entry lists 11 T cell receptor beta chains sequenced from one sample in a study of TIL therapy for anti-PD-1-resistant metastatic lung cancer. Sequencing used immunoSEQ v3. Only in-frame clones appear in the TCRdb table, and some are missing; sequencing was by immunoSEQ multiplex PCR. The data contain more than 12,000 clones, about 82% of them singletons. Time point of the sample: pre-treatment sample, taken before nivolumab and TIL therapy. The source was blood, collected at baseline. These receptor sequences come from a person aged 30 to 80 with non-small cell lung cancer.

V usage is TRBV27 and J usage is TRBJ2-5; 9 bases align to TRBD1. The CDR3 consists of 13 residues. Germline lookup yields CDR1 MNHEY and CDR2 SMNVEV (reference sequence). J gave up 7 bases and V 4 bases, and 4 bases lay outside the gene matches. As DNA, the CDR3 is TGTGCCAGCAGTTGGACAGGGGATACGACCCAGTACTTC. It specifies CASSWTGDTTQYF.

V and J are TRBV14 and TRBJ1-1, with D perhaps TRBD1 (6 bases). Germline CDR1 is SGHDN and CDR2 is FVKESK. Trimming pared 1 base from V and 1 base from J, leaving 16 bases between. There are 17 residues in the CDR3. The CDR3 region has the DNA TGTGCCAGCAGCCAAGGCGGGGGGCGTTCGGGGAACACTGAAGCTTTCTTT. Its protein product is CASSQGGGRSGNTEAFF. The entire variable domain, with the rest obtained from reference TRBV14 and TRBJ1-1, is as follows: EAGVTQFPSHSVIEKGQTVTLRCDPISGHDNLYWYRRVMGKEIKFLLHFVKESKQDESGMPNNRFLAERTGGTYSTLKVQPAELEDSGVYFCASSQGGGRSGNTEAFFGQGTRLTVV.

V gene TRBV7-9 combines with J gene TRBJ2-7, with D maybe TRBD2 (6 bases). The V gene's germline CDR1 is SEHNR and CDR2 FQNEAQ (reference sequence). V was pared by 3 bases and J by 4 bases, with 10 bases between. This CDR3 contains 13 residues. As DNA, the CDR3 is TGTGCCAGCAGCTTTTTGGGAGGATACGAGCAGTACTTC. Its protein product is CASSFLGGYEQYF.

CDR3 nucleotides: TGTGCCAGCAGTTGGGAACAGGGGGCACGGTCACCCCTCCACTTT. Translated, it gives CASSWEQGARSPLHF. The J gene is TRBJ1-6, the V gene TRBV11-2; 9 bases are shared with TRBD1. J lost 10 bases, V lost 6 bases, and 10 bases had no gene match. The CDR3 consists of 15 residues. Looked up from germline, CDR1 is SGHAT and CDR2 is FQNNGV. Complete variable domain (other parts from reference TRBV11-2 and TRBJ1-6): EAGVAQSPRYKIIEKRQSVAFWCNPISGHATLYWYQQILGQGPKLLIQFQNNGVVDDSQLPKDRFSAERLKGVDSTLKIQPAKLEDSAVYLCASSWEQGARSPLHFGNGTRLTVT.

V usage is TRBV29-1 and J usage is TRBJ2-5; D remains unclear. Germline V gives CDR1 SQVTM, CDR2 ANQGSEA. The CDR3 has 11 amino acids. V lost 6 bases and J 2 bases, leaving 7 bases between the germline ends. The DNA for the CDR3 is TGCAGCGTGCGGTTTCAAGAGACCCAGTACTTC. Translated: CSVRFQETQYF.

CDR3 sequence reads: CASSATQGVYGYTF. CDR3 sequence (DNA): TGTGCCAGCTCAGCAACACAGGGTGTCTATGGCTACACCTTC. The chain employs TRBV18 and TRBJ1-2; D might be TRBD1 (6 bases). V lost 5 bases, J lost 4 bases, and 14 bases lay in between. CDR3 length: 14 residues. Germline-derived CDR1 and CDR2 are KGHSH and LQKENI.

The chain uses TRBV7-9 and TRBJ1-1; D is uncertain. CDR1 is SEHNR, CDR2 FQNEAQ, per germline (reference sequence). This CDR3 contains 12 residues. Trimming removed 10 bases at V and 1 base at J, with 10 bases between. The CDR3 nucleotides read TGTGCCATCTTGGGTAAGAACACTGAAGCTTTCTTT. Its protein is CAILGKNTEAFF.

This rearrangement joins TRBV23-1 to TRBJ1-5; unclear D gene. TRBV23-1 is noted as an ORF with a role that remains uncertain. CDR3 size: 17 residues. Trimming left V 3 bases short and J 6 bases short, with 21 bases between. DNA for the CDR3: TGCGCCAGCAGTCAGTCGTTCCGGACCCCCGGAGGTCAGCCCCAGCATTTT. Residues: CASSQSFRTPGGQPQHF.

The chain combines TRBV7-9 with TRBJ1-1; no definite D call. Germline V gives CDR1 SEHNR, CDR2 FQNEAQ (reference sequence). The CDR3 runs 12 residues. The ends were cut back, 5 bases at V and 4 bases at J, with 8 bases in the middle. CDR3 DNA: TGTGCCAGCAGCCTCACTCGCACTGAAGCTTTCTTT. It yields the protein CASSLTRTEAFF.

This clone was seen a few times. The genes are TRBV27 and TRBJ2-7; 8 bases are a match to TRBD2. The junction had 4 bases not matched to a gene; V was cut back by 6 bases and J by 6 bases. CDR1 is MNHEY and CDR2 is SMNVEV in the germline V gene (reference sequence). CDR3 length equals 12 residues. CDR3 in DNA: TGTGCCAGCAGCGGACTAGCAGGCGAGCAGTACGTC. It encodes CASSGLAGEQYV.

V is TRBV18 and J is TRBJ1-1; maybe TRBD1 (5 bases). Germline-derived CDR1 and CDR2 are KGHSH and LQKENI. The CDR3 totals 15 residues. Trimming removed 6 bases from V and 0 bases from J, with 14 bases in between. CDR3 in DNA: TGTGCCAGCTCCAACAACCCAGGGCTGAACACTGAAGCTTTCTTT. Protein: CASSNNPGLNTEAFF.